One and the same sample provided the 6 T cell receptor beta chains below, sequenced in a study of human T cells and chemical hapten exposure. TCRdb reprocessed the RACE reads with MiXCR, giving one entry per CDR3 protein. The top ten clones hold 2% to 2.5% of a sample with tens of thousands of distinct CDR3 sequences, 10% to 13% of them seen once. Time point noted: patch test 1, 2 weeks after DPC sensitization. Treatment described: therapeutic diphenylcyclopropenone sensitization with weekly scalp DPC. The source was whole blood, collected in connection with sensitization to the hapten diphenylcyclopropenone (DPC). Every receptor here comes from a man aged 35 to 55 with alopecia areata. Some clones in this sample may be carry-over from other donors' samples.

The table lists this clonotype with many counts. V is TRBV29-1 and J is TRBJ2-3; 16 bases match TRBD2. Germline V gives CDR1 SQVTM, CDR2 ANQGSEA. This CDR3 is 16 amino acids long. V trimming: 4 bases; J trimming: 5 bases; junction bases outside the gene matches: 6. CDR3 coding DNA: TGCAGCGTTGTGGGGACTAGCGGGAGGGGAGAAGATACGCAGTATTTT. Amino acids: CSVVGTSGRGEDTQYF.

This clonotype was recorded at least ten times. The rearrangement links TRBV6-5 to TRBJ2-7; TRBD1 or TRBD2 may be the D gene (5 bases each). Germline values: CDR1 MNHEY, CDR2 SVGAGI. The CDR3 covers 11 residues. Trimming shortened V by 7 bases and J by 3 bases, and 7 bases separated the two germline ends. Here the CDR3 reads CASNGGYEQYF. In nucleotides, the CDR3 is TGTGCCAGCAATGGGGGCTACGAGCAGTACTTC.

This clonotype was observed a handful of times. The chain combines TRBV6-5 with TRBJ1-5, with 8 nucleotides matching TRBD1. CDR3 length: 14 residues. Germline assignment: CDR1 MNHEY and CDR2 SVGAGI. With V trimmed by 5 bases and J by 3 bases, 3 bases remained unmatched. The DNA of the CDR3 is TGTGCCAGCAGTCCGGACAGGGACAATCAGCCCCAGCATTTT. It translates to CASSPDRDNQPQHF.

This clonotype was seen at least ten times. The chain is built from TRBV3-1 and TRBJ2-1; 15 nucleotides line up with TRBD2. Germline values: CDR1 LGHDT, CDR2 YNNKEL (reference sequence). The CDR3 is 17 amino acids. The trim removed 5 bases at V and 6 bases at J, leaving 8 bases unmatched. CDR3 region: CASSSRTSGRAVNEQFF. The CDR3 DNA reads as TGTGCCAGCAGCTCTCGGACTAGCGGGAGGGCAGTCAATGAGCAGTTCTTC.

The chain couples TRBV5-1 to TRBJ2-3; 9 bases align to TRBD1. Germline CDR1 reads SGHRS; CDR2 reads YFSETQ. V was pared by 0 bases and J by 4 bases, with 9 bases of the junction left unmatched. The CDR3 runs to 17 residues. This CDR3 is CASSLDGGQGISDTQYF. As DNA, the CDR3 is TGCGCCAGCAGCTTGGACGGCGGACAGGGGATATCAGATACGCAGTATTTT.

This rearrangement joins TRBV7-2 to TRBJ2-1; 10 nucleotides align to TRBD2. From germline, CDR1 is SGHTA and CDR2 FQGNSA. The junction had 13 bases not matched to a gene; V was cut back by 7 bases and J by 4 bases. The CDR3 extends over 17 amino acids. CDR3: CASTPRMSSGRYNEQFF. CDR3 DNA: TGTGCCAGCACCCCCCGGATGAGTAGCGGGAGGTACAATGAGCAGTTCTTC.